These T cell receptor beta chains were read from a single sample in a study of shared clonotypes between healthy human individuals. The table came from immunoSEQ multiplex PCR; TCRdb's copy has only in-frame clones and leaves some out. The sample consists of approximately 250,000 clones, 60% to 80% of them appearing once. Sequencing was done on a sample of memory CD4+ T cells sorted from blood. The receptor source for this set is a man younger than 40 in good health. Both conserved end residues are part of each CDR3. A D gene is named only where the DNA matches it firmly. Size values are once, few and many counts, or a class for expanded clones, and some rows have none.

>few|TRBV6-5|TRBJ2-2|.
CASSFNRDGGELFF
TGTGCCAGCAGTTTTAACAGGGATGGCGGGGAGCTGTTTTTT
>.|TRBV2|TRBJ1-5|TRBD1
CASRPGTGSNQPQHF
TGTGCCAGCAGGCCCGGGACAGGAAGCAATCAGCCCCAGCATTTT
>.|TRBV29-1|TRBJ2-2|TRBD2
CSVVIWASGAGELFF
TGCAGCGTTGTAATCTGGGCTAGCGGGGCCGGGGAGCTGTTTTTT
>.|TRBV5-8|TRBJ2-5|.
CASSLGGRGTQYF
TGTGCCAGCAGCTTGGGGGGACGGGGGACCCAGTACTTC
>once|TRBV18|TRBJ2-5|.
CASSPTAGKETQYF
TGTGCCAGCTCACCAACGGCTGGGAAAGAGACCCAGTACTTC
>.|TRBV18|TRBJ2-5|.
CASSPPIREETQYF
TGTGCCAGCTCACCACCAATTCGGGAAGAGACCCAGTACTTC
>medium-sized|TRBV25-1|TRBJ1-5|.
CASSVGGANQPQHF
TGTGCCAGCAGTGTTGGGGGTGCAAATCAGCCCCAGCATTTT
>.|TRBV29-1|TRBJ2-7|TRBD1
CSVSTGTGGLYEQYF
TGCAGCGTGTCTACCGGGACAGGGGGCCTCTACGAGCAGTACTTC
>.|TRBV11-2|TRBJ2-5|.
CASSSPETQYF
TGTGCCAGCAGCTCCCCGGAGACCCAGTACTTC
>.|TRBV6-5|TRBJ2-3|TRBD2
CASVRTSGGDTQYF
TGTGCCAGCGTTCGAACTAGCGGGGGAGATACGCAGTATTTT
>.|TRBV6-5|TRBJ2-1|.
CASSYSGGSYNEQFF
TGTGCCAGCAGTTACTCTGGCGGTTCCTACAATGAGCAGTTCTTC
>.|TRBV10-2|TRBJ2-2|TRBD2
CASSGGGTAGELFF
TGCGCCAGCAGTGGGGGAGGGACGGCCGGGGAGCTGTTTTTT
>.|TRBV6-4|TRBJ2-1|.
CASSDSTGYYNEQFF
TGTGCCAGCAGTGACTCGACTGGATACTACAATGAGCAGTTCTTC
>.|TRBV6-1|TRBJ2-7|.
CASITGPSGVEQYF
TGTGCCAGCATTACAGGACCCTCAGGCGTCGAGCAGTACTTC
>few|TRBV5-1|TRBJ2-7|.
CASSQGGSGSYEQYF
TGCGCCAGCAGCCAGGGCGGATCAGGCTCCTACGAGCAGTACTTC
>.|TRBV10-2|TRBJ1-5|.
CASSDSRSRNQPQHF
TGCGCCAGCAGTGATAGCCGCTCGCGCAATCAGCCCCAGCATTTT
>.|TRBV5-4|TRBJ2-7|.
CASSLGSNYEQYF
TGTGCCAGCAGCCTGGGATCCAACTACGAGCAGTACTTC
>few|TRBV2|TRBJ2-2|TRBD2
CASSELGLGVGELFF
TGTGCCAGCAGTGAATTGGGACTAGGGGTCGGGGAGCTGTTTTTT
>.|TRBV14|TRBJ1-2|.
CASSQEQGLGGYTF
TGTGCCAGCAGCCAAGAACAGGGCCTCGGTGGCTACACCTTC
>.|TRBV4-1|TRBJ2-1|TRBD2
CASSHLNSGRSYNEQFF
TGCGCCAGCAGCCACCTAAATAGCGGGAGGTCTTACAATGAGCAGTTCTTC
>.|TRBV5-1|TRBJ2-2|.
CASSPPRTGELFF
TGCGCCAGCAGCCCCCCGCGCACCGGGGAGCTGTTTTTT
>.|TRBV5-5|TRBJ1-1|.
CASSLIPGRNTEAFF
TGTGCCAGCAGCTTAATCCCCGGGAGGAACACTGAAGCTTTCTTT
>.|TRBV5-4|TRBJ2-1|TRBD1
CASSVGQGAYNEQFF
TGTGCCAGCAGCGTGGGACAGGGGGCTTACAATGAGCAGTTCTTC
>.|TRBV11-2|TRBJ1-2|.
CASSLEPRGGIGYGYTF
TGTGCCAGCAGCTTAGAGCCTCGGGGGGGGATAGGGTATGGCTACACCTTC
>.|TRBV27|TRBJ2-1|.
CASSLRMSSYNEQFF
TGTGCCAGCAGTTTACGGATGAGCTCCTACAATGAGCAGTTCTTC
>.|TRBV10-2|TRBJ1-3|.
CASRGVSGNTIYF
TGCGCCAGCCGTGGAGTTAGTGGAAACACCATATATTTT
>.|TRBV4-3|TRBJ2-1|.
CASSQEGGQLVNEQFF
TGCGCCAGCAGCCAAGAAGGAGGGCAACTAGTGAATGAGCAGTTCTTC
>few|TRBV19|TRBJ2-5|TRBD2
CASGLAGVETQYF
TGTGCCAGTGGACTAGCGGGAGTGGAGACCCAGTACTTC
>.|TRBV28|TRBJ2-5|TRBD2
CASSPRLAGGSETQYF
TGTGCCAGCAGCCCCAGACTAGCGGGAGGGTCGGAGACCCAGTACTTC
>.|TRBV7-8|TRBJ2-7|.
CASSLRGGTPYEQYF
TGTGCCAGCAGCCTCAGGGGCGGGACTCCCTACGAGCAGTACTTC
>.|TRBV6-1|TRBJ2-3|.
CASSEVGRAYTDTQYF
TGTGCCAGCAGTGAAGTGGGCAGAGCCTACACAGATACGCAGTATTTT
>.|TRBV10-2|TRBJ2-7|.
CASSRGDSYEQYF
TGCGCCAGCAGCAGGGGAGACTCCTACGAGCAGTACTTC
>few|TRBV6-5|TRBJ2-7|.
CASSPSGRGYEQYF
TGTGCCAGCAGCCCCTCTGGGAGAGGGTACGAGCAGTACTTC
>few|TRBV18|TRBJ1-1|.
CASSPTYREGEAFF
TGTGCCAGCTCACCGACCTACAGGGAGGGTGAAGCTTTCTTT
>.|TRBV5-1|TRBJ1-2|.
CATGLTNYGYTF
TGCGCCACGGGACTGACTAACTATGGCTACACCTTC
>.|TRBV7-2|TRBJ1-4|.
CASSLGSKEKLFF
TGTGCCAGCAGCTTAGGGAGTAAGGAAAAACTGTTTTTT
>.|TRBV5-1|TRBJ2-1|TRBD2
CASSSGTSGGNEQFF
TGCGCCAGCAGCTCCGGGACTAGCGGAGGAAATGAGCAGTTCTTC
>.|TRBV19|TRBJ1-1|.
CASTDPTRGVEAFF
TGTGCCAGTACCGACCCGACCCGTGGGGTAGAAGCTTTCTTT
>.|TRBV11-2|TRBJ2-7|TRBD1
CASRVPGQGASEQYF
TGTGCCAGCAGAGTTCCGGGACAGGGGGCGAGTGAGCAGTACTTC
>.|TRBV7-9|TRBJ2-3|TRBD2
CASSLNSGVTDTQYF
TGTGCCAGCAGCTTAAATAGCGGGGTCACAGATACGCAGTATTTT
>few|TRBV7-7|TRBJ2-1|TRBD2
CASSSTSGSNEQFF
TGTGCCAGCAGCAGCACTAGCGGGAGCAATGAGCAGTTCTTC
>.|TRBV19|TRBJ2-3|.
CASSSRGTVTDTQYF
TGTGCCAGTAGTAGTCGGGGAACGGTCACAGATACGCAGTATTTT
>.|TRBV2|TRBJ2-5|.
CASQGPGETQYF
TGTGCCAGCCAGGGTCCAGGTGAGACCCAGTACTTC
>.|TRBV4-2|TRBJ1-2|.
CASSQAVDYGYTF
TGTGCCAGCAGCCAAGCGGTAGACTATGGCTACACCTTC
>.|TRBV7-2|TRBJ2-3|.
CASSPRLSTDTQYF
TGTGCCAGCAGCCCCCGACTAAGCACAGATACGCAGTATTTT
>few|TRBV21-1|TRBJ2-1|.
CASSKSLVWNEQFF
TGTGCCAGCAGCAAATCCTTGGTGTGGAATGAGCAGTTCTTC
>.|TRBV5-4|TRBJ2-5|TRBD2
CASSGLGGVETQYF
TGTGCCAGCAGCGGTTTGGGAGGGGTGGAGACCCAGTACTTC